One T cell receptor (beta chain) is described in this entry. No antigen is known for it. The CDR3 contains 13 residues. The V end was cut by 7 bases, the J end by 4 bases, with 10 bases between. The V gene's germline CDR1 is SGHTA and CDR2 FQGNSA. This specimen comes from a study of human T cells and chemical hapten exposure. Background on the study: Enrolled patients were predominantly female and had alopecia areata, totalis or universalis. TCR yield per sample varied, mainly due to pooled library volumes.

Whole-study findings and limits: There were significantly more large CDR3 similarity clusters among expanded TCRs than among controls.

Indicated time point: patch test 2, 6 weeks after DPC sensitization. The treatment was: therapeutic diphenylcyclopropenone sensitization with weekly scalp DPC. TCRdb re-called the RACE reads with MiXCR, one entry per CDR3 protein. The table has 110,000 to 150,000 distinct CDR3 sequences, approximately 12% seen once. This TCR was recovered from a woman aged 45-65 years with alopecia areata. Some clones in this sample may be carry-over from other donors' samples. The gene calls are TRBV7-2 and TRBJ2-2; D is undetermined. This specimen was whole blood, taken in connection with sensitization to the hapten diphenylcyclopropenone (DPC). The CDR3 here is CASTPDGTGELFF. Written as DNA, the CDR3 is TGTGCCAGCACCCCCGACGGCACCGGGGAGCTGTTTTTT.